The 28 T cell receptor beta chains presented below share a single source sample, sequenced in a study of blood T cell repertoires in COVID-19. The method was immunoSEQ multiplex PCR; TCRdb's version includes in-frame clones alone and lacks a portion of them. The repertoire holds a few hundred thousand clones, with around nine tenths as singletons. Sequences were obtained from PBMCs or T cells enriched from blood (not recorded which). All receptors come from a woman aged 25 to 39 who had been exposed to COVID-19.

This chain links TRBV14 with TRBJ1-6; 10 nucleotides match TRBD1. V lost 3 bases and J lost 7; bases outside the gene matches: 15. CDR1 and CDR2 from the germline V gene are SGHDN and FVKESK. The CDR3 has 19 amino acids. The CDR3 DNA sequence: TGTGCCAGCAGCCACTGGACAGGGGGTACTCGACTAGAGAATTCACCCCTCCACTTT. Translated, it gives CASSHWTGGTRLENSPLHF.

V is TRBV19 and J is TRBJ2-2; D not resolved. V dropped 6 bases and J dropped 0 bases, with 11 bases sitting between them. The CDR3 covers 15 residues. The germline gives CDR1 LNHDA, CDR2 SQIVND (reference sequence). CDR3 in amino acids: CASSPIAPNTGELFF. The CDR3 coding sequence is TGTGCCAGTAGCCCCATCGCGCCGAACACCGGGGAGCTGTTTTTT.

The chain recombines TRBV11-2 with TRBJ2-1, with 14 bases identical to TRBD2. The V segment lost 5 bases and the J segment 3 bases; nucleotides outside the gene matches: 9. The CDR3 is made up of 18 amino acids. Germline CDR1 SGHAT, CDR2 FQNNGV. The CDR3 DNA reads TGTGCCAGCAGCCAACGACTAGCGGGGGGGCCGGTCTACAATGAGCAGTTCTTC. Translated: CASSQRLAGGPVYNEQFF.

The chain carries TRBV7-9 and TRBJ1-1; 8 nucleotides align to TRBD1. CDR3 length: 12 amino acids. Germline trimming cut 3 bases from V and 11 bases from J; bases unmatched to any gene: 5. In germline, CDR1 is SEHNR, CDR2 FQNEAQ (reference sequence). The CDR3 here is CASSLDRERAFF. CDR3 DNA sequence: TGTGCCAGCAGCTTGGACAGGGAACGGGCTTTCTTT.

This rearrangement joins TRBV30 to TRBJ2-1; 9 bases agree with TRBD1. The CDR3 length is 14 residues. CDR1 is GTSNPN and CDR2 is SVGIG in the germline V gene (reference sequence). Trimming cost V 4 bases and J 5 bases; bases outside gene matches: 6. CDR3 coding DNA: TGTGCCTGGAACCGACAGGGGGGGAACAATGAGCAGTTCTTC. This gives the protein CAWNRQGGNNEQFF.

The rearrangement links TRBV21-1 to TRBJ1-1; the DNA was not used to check the table's D call, TRBD1. TRBV21-1 is noted as a pseudogene. The CDR3 is 15 amino acids. CDR3 protein: CASSLSWTANTEAFF. CDR3 DNA: TGTGCCAGCAGCCTTTCCTGGACAGCCAACACTGAAGCTTTCTTT.

This clone was recorded a few times. This chain links TRBV24-1 with TRBJ2-7, with 8 bases lining up with TRBD1. The CDR3 runs 14 residues. Unmatched junction bases numbered 3, after V lost 3 bases and J lost 3 bases. Germline lookup yields CDR1 KGHDR and CDR2 SFDVKD. CDR3 protein: CATSDPDRGYEQYF. CDR3 in DNA: TGTGCCACCAGTGATCCCGACAGGGGCTACGAGCAGTACTTC.

The J gene is TRBJ2-5, the V gene TRBV3-1 (or the pseudogene TRBV3-2), with 11 positions matching TRBD2. CDR3 size: 19 residues. Germline lookup yields CDR1 LGHDT and CDR2 YNNKEL (reference sequence). Trimming took 2 bases from V and 4 from J; bases not matched to a gene: 15. The CDR3 nucleotides read TGTGCCAGCAGCCAACCTTGGGATAGCGGGGGGGCCGTCTCAGAGACCCAGTACTTC. Its translation is CASSQPWDSGGAVSETQYF.

This sequence joins TRBV7-6 and TRBJ2-1; 13 positions agree with TRBD2. This CDR3 region has 16 residues. With 7 bases clipped from V and 9 bases from J, the junction kept 12 bases outside the gene matches. Germline V gene sequence: CDR1 SGHVS, CDR2 FNYEAQ. DNA for the CDR3: TGTGCCAGCAAGCCTGGACTAGCGGGGGCCGGGGGTGAGCAGTTCTTC. This codes for CASKPGLAGAGGEQFF.

The chain uses TRBV12-3 or TRBV12-4 and TRBJ1-1; a weak D match, TRBD1 (6 bases). Trimming shortened V by 3 bases and J by 7 bases, and 12 bases separated the two germline ends. The CDR3 spans 13 residues. The CDR3 DNA reads TGTGCCAGCAGTTTTCAGGGGTTGAGTGAAGCTTTCTTT. Its protein product is CASSFQGLSEAFF.

The V call is TRBV19, the J call TRBJ2-3; weak D call: TRBD2 (6 bases). V shed 3 bases and J shed 4 bases, with 20 bases lying between them. CDR1 and CDR2 from the germline V gene are LNHDA and SQIVND (reference sequence). The CDR3 runs 17 residues. CDR3 DNA sequence: TGTGCCAGTAGTATGAGGCTCGGGACTTTAAGGGCAGATACGCAGTATTTT. This translates into CASSMRLGTLRADTQYF.

This rearrangement joins TRBV6-1 to TRBJ2-7, with TRBD2 matching over 11 bases. The CDR3 loop spans 15 amino acids. The J segment lost 5 bases and the V segment lost 3 bases, leaving 6 bases of the junction unmatched. From germline, CDR1 is MNHNS and CDR2 SASEGT. CDR3 region: CASSDASGGHHEQYF. CDR3 in DNA: TGTGCCAGCAGTGATGCTAGCGGGGGGCACCACGAGCAGTACTTC.

The rearrangement joins TRBV6-6 to TRBJ1-1, with TRBD1 matching over 8 bases. V lost 4 bases and J lost 0; bases outside the gene matches: 4. The CDR3 consists of 15 residues. Looked up from germline, CDR1 is MNHNY and CDR2 is SVGAGI (reference sequence). The CDR3 here is CASSSRQGLNTEAFF. The CDR3 DNA sequence: TGTGCCAGCAGTTCCCGACAGGGGTTGAACACTGAAGCTTTCTTT.

J is TRBJ1-2 and V is TRBV9; a possible D gene is TRBD1 (5 bases). The CDR3 extends over 14 amino acids. Germline loops: CDR1 SGDLS, CDR2 YYNGEE. The V end was cut by 1 base, the J end by 2 bases, with 9 bases between. CDR3 protein: CASSVQEGNYGYTF. In DNA form, the CDR3 reads TGTGCCAGCAGCGTACAGGAGGGGAACTATGGCTACACCTTC.

The chain employs TRBV11-2 and TRBJ2-3; TRBD2 matches at 10 bases. Trimming removed 0 bases from V and 2 bases from J; junction bases left unmatched: 5. The CDR3 is 17 amino acids. Looked up from germline, CDR1 is SGHAT and CDR2 is FQNNGV. The CDR3 here is CASSLDGTSELTDTQYF. The CDR3 DNA sequence: TGTGCCAGCAGCTTAGACGGGACTAGCGAACTCACAGATACGCAGTATTTT.

This rearrangement joins TRBV9 to TRBJ2-1; 10 bases map to TRBD2. Losses at the gene ends were 3 bases for V and 7 bases for J; bases not matched to a gene: 7. CDR1 SGDLS and CDR2 YYNGEE come from the germline V gene. The CDR3 contains 15 residues. The CDR3 is CASSERSGGANEQFF. CDR3 in DNA: TGTGCCAGCAGCGAGCGGAGCGGGGGGGCGAATGAGCAGTTCTTC.

V and J are TRBV29-1 and TRBJ1-2, with a possible D match to TRBD1 (6 bases). The length of the CDR3 is 14 residues. The germline CDR1 and CDR2 sequences are SQVTM and ANQGSEA. Trimming removed 3 bases at V and 8 bases at J, with 19 bases between. For the CDR3, the DNA is TGCAGCGTTGACGCACCAGGGGTCATAGGGGGCTACACCTTC. It specifies CSVDAPGVIGGYTF.

The chain combines TRBV30 with TRBJ1-5; D may be TRBD1 (5 bases). V was cut by 0 bases and J by 2 bases, with 8 bases left in between. This CDR3 has 14 residues. Germline CDR1 reads GTSNPN; CDR2 reads SVGIG (reference sequence). CDR3 amino acids: CAWSVVGGNQPQHF. The CDR3 nucleotides read TGTGCCTGGAGTGTAGTAGGGGGCAATCAGCCCCAGCATTTT.

The genes are TRBV15 and TRBJ2-2; tentatively, D is TRBD2 (6 bases). Germline V gene lookup returns CDR1 LNHNV and CDR2 YYDKDF (reference sequence). The V gene lost 7 bases and the J gene lost 0 bases, with 15 bases spanning the gap. The CDR3 is made up of 16 amino acids. As DNA, the CDR3 is TGTGCCACCAATACTCCTTTAGCGGCGAACACCGGGGAGCTGTTTTTT. Amino acids: CATNTPLAANTGELFF.

The rearrangement joins TRBV27 to TRBJ1-5; possibly TRBD1 for D (6 bases). V lost 3 bases and J 5 bases, leaving 14 bases between the germline ends. Germline V lookup: CDR1 MNHEY, CDR2 SMNVEV (reference sequence). There are 15 residues in the CDR3. The CDR3 DNA reads as TGTGCCAGCAGTTTGAGTCGACAGGCCTATCAGCCCCAGCATTTT. Its translation: CASSLSRQAYQPQHF.

This sequence joins TRBV25-1 and TRBJ1-2; D not certain. The CDR3 covers 14 residues. Trimming removed 3 bases at V and 1 base at J, with 9 bases between. In germline, CDR1 is MGHDK, CDR2 SYGVNS. In DNA, the CDR3 is TGTGCCAGCAGTGAGGCAGGACTTAACTATGGCTACACCTTC. Its translation is CASSEAGLNYGYTF.

The rearrangement joins TRBV5-1 to TRBJ2-2; D call uncertain. Germline CDR1 reads SGHRS; CDR2 reads YFSETQ. This CDR3 spans 16 amino acids. V was shortened by 1 base and J by 0 bases, with 10 bases between the two germline ends. The CDR3: CASSLSSATNTGELFF. The CDR3, as DNA: TGCGCCAGCAGCTTGTCTTCAGCGACGAACACCGGGGAGCTGTTTTTT.

This clone has only one observation. This chain connects TRBV29-1 to TRBJ1-2, with 8 positions matching TRBD1. The CDR3 sequence is 14 residues long. The ends lost 6 bases at V and 6 bases at J; junction bases unmatched: 12. Germline loops: CDR1 SQVTM, CDR2 ANQGSEA. CDR3 amino acids: CSVMTGTGLNGYTF. As DNA, the CDR3 is TGCAGCGTCATGACCGGGACAGGTTTAAATGGCTACACCTTC.

The J gene is TRBJ1-5, the V gene TRBV12-5; possible D gene TRBD1, 5 bases. There are 19 residues in the CDR3. Germline V gives CDR1 LGHNT, CDR2 FRNRAP. Trimming pared 0 bases from V and 0 bases from J, leaving 18 bases between. Here the CDR3 DNA reads TGTGCTAGTGGTTTGGTAGAAGGGGCAGGGCCTTATAGCAATCAGCCCCAGCATTTT. It yields the protein CASGLVEGAGPYSNQPQHF.

This sequence joins TRBV3-1 (or the pseudogene TRBV3-2) and TRBJ1-6, with D possibly matching TRBD1 (5 bases). V lost 2 bases to trimming and J lost 6 bases, with 8 bases between them. The CDR3 is made up of 14 amino acids. CDR1 is LGHDT and CDR2 is YNNKEL in the germline V gene (reference sequence). CDR3 DNA sequence: TGTGCCAGCAGCCAACAGGGCTTTAATTCACCCCTCCACTTT. The encoded protein is CASSQQGFNSPLHF.

This rearrangement joins TRBV4-1 to TRBJ1-5; D is ambiguous. The germline V gene has CDR1 MGHRA and CDR2 YSYEKL. This CDR3 has 17 amino acids. The V gene lost 0 bases and the J gene lost 0 bases, with 12 bases spanning the gap. For the CDR3, the DNA is TGCGCCAGCAGCCAAGAAGTACTCACCAATAGCAATCAGCCCCAGCATTTT. It codes for CASSQEVLTNSNQPQHF.

This chain joins TRBV5-1 and TRBJ1-1, with TRBD1 matching over 12 bases. Germline loops: CDR1 SGHRS, CDR2 YFSETQ. With 4 bases clipped from V and 5 bases from J, the junction kept 9 bases outside the gene matches. The CDR3 is 16 residues long. The CDR3 DNA follows: TGCGCCAGCAGCCCACAGGGACAGGGGGCCGGAACTGAAGCTTTCTTT. It encodes CASSPQGQGAGTEAFF.

The gene calls are TRBV12-2 and TRBJ1-2; the D call of TRBD1 is as the table states it, not checked on the DNA. TRBV12-2 is a pseudogene. This CDR3 region has 15 residues. CDR3 sequence reads: CASRLVPGPTFGYTF. DNA of the CDR3: TGTGCAAGTCGCTTAGTTCCAGGGCCTACGTTTGGCTACACCTTC.